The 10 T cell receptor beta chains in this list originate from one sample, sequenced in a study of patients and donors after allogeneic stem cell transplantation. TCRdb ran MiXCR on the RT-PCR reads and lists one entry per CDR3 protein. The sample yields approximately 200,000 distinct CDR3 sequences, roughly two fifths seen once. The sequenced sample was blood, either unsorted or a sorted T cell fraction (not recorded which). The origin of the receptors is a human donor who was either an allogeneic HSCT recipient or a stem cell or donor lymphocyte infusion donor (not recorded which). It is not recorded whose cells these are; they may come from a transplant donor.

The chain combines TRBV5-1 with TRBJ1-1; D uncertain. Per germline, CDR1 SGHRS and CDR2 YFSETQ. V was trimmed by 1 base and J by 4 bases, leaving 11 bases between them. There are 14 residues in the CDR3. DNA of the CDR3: TGCGCCAGCAGCTTGACGAGGGTTGGCACTGAAGCTTTCTTT. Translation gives CASSLTRVGTEAFF.

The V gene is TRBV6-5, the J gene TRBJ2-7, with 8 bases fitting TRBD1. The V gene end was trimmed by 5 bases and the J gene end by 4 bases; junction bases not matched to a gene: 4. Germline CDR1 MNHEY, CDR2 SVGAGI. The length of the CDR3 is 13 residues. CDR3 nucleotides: TGTGCCAGCAGTCGCCGGGACAGGTACGAGCAGTACTTC. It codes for CASSRRDRYEQYF.

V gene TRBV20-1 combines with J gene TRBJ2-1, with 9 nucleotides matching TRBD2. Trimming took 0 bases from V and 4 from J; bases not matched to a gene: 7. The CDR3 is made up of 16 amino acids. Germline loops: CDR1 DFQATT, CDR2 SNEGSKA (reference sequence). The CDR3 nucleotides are TGCAGTGCTAGAGATTTTGGCGGGGGGGCGTACAATGAGCAGTTCTTC. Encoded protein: CSARDFGGGAYNEQFF.

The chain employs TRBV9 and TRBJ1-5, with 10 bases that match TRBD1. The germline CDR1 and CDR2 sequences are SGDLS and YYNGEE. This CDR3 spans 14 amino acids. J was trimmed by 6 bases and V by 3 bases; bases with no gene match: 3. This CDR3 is CASSETGGTQPQHF. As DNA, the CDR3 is TGTGCCAGCAGCGAGACAGGGGGCACTCAGCCCCAGCATTTT.

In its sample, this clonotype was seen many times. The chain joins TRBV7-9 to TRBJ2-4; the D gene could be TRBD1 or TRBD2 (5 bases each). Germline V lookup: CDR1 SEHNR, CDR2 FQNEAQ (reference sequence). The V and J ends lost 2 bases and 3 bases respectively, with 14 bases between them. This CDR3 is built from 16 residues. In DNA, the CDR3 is TGTGCCAGCAGCTTACCCCTGACAGAGGGCAAAAACATTCAGTACTTC. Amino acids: CASSLPLTEGKNIQYF.

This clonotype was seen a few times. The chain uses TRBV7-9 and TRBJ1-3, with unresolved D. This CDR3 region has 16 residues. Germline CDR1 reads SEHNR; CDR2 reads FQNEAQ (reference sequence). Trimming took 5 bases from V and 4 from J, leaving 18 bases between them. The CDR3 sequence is CASSQFRRRRGNTIYF. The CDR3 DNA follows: TGTGCCAGCAGCCAGTTCAGGCGACGGAGGGGAAACACCATATATTTT. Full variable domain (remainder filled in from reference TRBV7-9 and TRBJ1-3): DTGVSQNPRHKITKRGQNVTFRCDPISEHNRLYWYRQTLGQGPEFLTYFQNEAQLEKSRLLSDRFSAERPKGSFSTLEIQRTEQGDSAMYLCASSQFRRRRGNTIYFGEGSWLTVV.

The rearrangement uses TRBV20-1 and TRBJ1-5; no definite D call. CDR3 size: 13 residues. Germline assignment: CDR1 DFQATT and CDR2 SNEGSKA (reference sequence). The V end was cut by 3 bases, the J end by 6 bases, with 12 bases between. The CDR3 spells CSASLFLLQPQHF. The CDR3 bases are TGCAGTGCTAGTCTGTTCCTGCTTCAGCCCCAGCATTTT.

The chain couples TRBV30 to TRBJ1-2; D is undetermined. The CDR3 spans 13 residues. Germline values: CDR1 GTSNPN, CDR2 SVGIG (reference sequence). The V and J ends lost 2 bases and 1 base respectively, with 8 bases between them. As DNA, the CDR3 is TGTGCCTGGAGTACAGAGCGTAACTATGGCTACACCTTC. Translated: CAWSTERNYGYTF. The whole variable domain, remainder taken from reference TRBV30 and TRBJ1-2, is SQTIHQWPATLVQPVGSPLSLECTVEGTSNPNLYWYRQAAGRGLQLLFYSVGIGQISSEVPQNLSASRPQDRQFILSSKKLLLSDSGFYLCAWSTERNYGYTFGSGTRLTVV.

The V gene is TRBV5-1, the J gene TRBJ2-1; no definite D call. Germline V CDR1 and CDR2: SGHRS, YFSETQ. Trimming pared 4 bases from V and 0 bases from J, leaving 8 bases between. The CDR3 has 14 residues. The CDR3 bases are TGCGCCAGCAGCCTTGTCAGCTCCTACAATGAGCAGTTCTTC. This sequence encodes CASSLVSSYNEQFF.

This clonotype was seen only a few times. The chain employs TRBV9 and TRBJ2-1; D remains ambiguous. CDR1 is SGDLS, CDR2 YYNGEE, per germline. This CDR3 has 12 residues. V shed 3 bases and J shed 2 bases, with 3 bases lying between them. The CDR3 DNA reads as TGTGCCAGCAGCGGACCCTACAATGAGCAGTTCTTC. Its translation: CASSGPYNEQFF.